These 2 T cell receptor beta chains originate from one sample sequenced in a study of regulatory T cells in long-lasting Graves disease. Construction of the TCR beta libraries employed iRepertoire HTBI primers in conjunction with Arm-PCR of CDR3 regions. From the multiplex PCR reads, TCRdb called clonotypes with MiXCR, one entry per CDR3 protein. The table shows 540,000 or so distinct CDR3 sequences, with roughly 13% occurring only once. Time point defined: newly diagnosed GD, antithyroid drugs for less than 3 months. PBMCs provided the RNA from which the TCR library was made. The data also belong to a second study, concerning T cells in Graves' hyperthyroidism and ophthalmopathy.

Sequenced here: peripheral blood mononuclear cells (PBMCs), sampled at new diagnosis, from a patient treated with antithyroid drugs. The receptor source for this set is a man under 40 with Graves disease.

This clonotype was seen ten or more times. CDR3 coding DNA: TGTGCCAGCAGTTACTCGGTGGGGGCGAGTCAAGAGACCCAGTACTTC. This codes for CASSYSVGASQETQYF. V is TRBV6-5 and J is TRBJ2-5, with TRBD1 as a possible D gene (6 bases). The CDR3 is made up of 16 amino acids. Per germline, CDR1 MNHEY and CDR2 SVGAGI. With 0 bases removed from V and 2 bases from J, the gap between germline ends came to 13 bases.

This clonotype was recorded many times. The chain employs TRBV19 and TRBJ2-1; 12 bases are a match to TRBD2. V lost 4 bases, J lost 8 bases, and 12 bases stayed unmatched. This CDR3 is 17 amino acids long. The germline gives CDR1 LNHDA, CDR2 SQIVND (reference sequence). CDR3 residues: CASSTETSGSALYEQFF. The CDR3 nucleotides read TGTGCCAGTAGTACCGAGACTAGCGGGAGCGCTCTCTATGAGCAGTTCTTC.